The 18 T cell receptor beta chains below were found in one sample sequenced in a study of T cell responses to AZD1222 COVID-19 vaccine. Clones were read by immunoSEQ multiplex PCR, and TCRdb kept only the in-frame ones, dropping some. The sample carries more than 95,000 clones, over 70% recorded once. This sample comprised peripheral blood, obtained on day 0 of AZD1222 vaccination. The receptor set was obtained from an adult in good health.

V gene TRBV15 combines with J gene TRBJ2-5, with D possibly called TRBD1 or TRBD2 (5 bases each). The CDR3 spans 15 residues. V lost 3 bases, J lost 3 bases, and 14 bases lay in between. The germline V gene has CDR1 LNHNV and CDR2 YYDKDF (reference sequence). CDR3 sequence (DNA): TGTGCCACCAGCAGCGTCGGGACGGGGAAAGAGACCCAGTACTTC. Its translation is CATSSVGTGKETQYF.

The chain employs TRBV7-9 and TRBJ2-1; the D gene could be TRBD1 or TRBD2 (6 bases each). In germline, CDR1 is SEHNR, CDR2 FQNEAQ (reference sequence). CDR3 length equals 14 residues. V was cut by 5 bases and J by 7 bases, with 15 bases left in between. CDR3 amino acids: CASSVFGGGNEQFF. CDR3 DNA: TGTGCCAGCAGCGTCTTCGGAGGGGGAAATGAGCAGTTCTTC.

The chain carries TRBV27 and TRBJ2-7, with 13 bases fitting TRBD2. This CDR3 comprises 15 residues. The germline V gene encodes CDR1 MNHEY and CDR2 SMNVEV (reference sequence). Losses at the gene ends were 6 bases for V and 3 bases for J; bases not matched to a gene: 5. Here the CDR3 DNA reads TGTGCCAGCAGAAGAGGACTAGCGGGAGACTACGAGCAGTACTTC. Amino acids: CASRRGLAGDYEQYF.

The V gene is TRBV11-2, the J gene TRBJ2-5; D not resolved. V was clipped by 5 bases and J by 1 base, with 17 bases between them. The CDR3 has 16 amino acids. CDR1 is SGHAT and CDR2 is FQNNGV in the germline V gene. The chain's CDR3 is CASSRAVGIPQETQYF. The CDR3 nucleotides read TGTGCCAGCAGCCGCGCTGTAGGGATACCCCAAGAGACCCAGTACTTC.

The chain has TRBV10-3 and TRBJ2-7; D is ambiguous. The V and J ends lost 0 bases and 3 bases respectively, with 6 bases between them. The germline CDR1 and CDR2 sequences are ENHRY and SYGVKD. This CDR3 contains 13 residues. For the CDR3, the DNA is TGTGCCATCAGTGAGTCAGGGCGCTACGAGCAGTACTTC. Residues: CAISESGRYEQYF.

The chain has TRBV5-1 and TRBJ2-1; 14 bases are a match to TRBD2. Trimming cost V 4 bases and J 0 bases; bases outside gene matches: 12. CDR3 length: 20 amino acids. The germline CDR1 and CDR2 sequences are SGHRS and YFSETQ. CDR3 DNA: TGCGCCAGCAGCCTACGGACTAGCGGGAGGACCCGATTCTCCTACAATGAGCAGTTCTTC. This translates into CASSLRTSGRTRFSYNEQFF.

The chain recombines TRBV21-1 with TRBJ2-7; the table's D call of TRBD2 was not tested on the DNA. TRBV21-1 is noted as a pseudogene. The CDR3 length is 16 residues. CDR3 in DNA: TGTGCCAGCAGCAATTTTGGGCTAGCGGGGGTCTACGAGCAGTACTTC. Amino acid sequence: CASSNFGLAGVYEQYF.

The rearrangement uses TRBV18 and TRBJ2-7; TRBD1 is a possible D gene (5 bases). This CDR3 has 13 amino acids. CDR1 and CDR2 from the germline V gene are KGHSH and LQKENI. The V end was cut by 1 base, the J end by 2 bases, with 6 bases between. The CDR3: CASSPRQTYEQYF. CDR3 DNA: TGTGCCAGCTCACCACGACAGACCTACGAGCAGTACTTC.

The chain uses TRBV27 and TRBJ1-5, with TRBD1 matching over 10 bases. V dropped 4 bases and J dropped 5; count of bases not matched to a gene: 5. From germline, CDR1 is MNHEY and CDR2 SMNVEV (reference sequence). CDR3 length equals 15 residues. The CDR3: CASSSRGQGDQPQHF. The CDR3 region has the DNA TGTGCCAGCAGTTCCCGAGGACAGGGGGATCAGCCCCAGCATTTT.

The rearrangement links TRBV5-1 to TRBJ1-2; 8 nucleotides agree with TRBD1. J lost 4 bases, V lost 5 bases, and 7 bases had no gene match. CDR3 length: 14 amino acids. Germline loops: CDR1 SGHRS, CDR2 YFSETQ. CDR3: CASREGQAAYGYTF. For the CDR3, the DNA is TGCGCCAGCAGAGAGGGACAGGCCGCCTATGGCTACACCTTC.

The chain links TRBV9 to TRBJ2-6; possible D gene TRBD1, 5 bases. Germline V gene lookup returns CDR1 SGDLS and CDR2 YYNGEE. The CDR3 length is 21 residues. Trimming left V 2 bases short and J 4 bases short, with 28 bases between. CDR3 loop: CASSVPGVLGRDEWGANVLTF. The CDR3 DNA reads TGTGCCAGCAGCGTCCCAGGTGTGTTGGGGCGCGATGAGTGGGGGGCCAACGTCCTGACTTTC.

V and J are TRBV4-2 and TRBJ1-1, with 7 bases aligning to TRBD1. Germline V lookup: CDR1 LGHNA, CDR2 YNFKEQ. The V and J ends lost 0 bases and 4 bases, in that order; junction bases with no gene match: 5. The CDR3 is 15 residues long. The CDR3 DNA follows: TGTGCCAGCAGCCAAGAAGAGGGGGCGGTCACTGAAGCTTTCTTT. This encodes CASSQEEGAVTEAFF.

This sequence joins TRBV7-9 and TRBJ2-2; TRBD2 is a possible D gene (5 bases). V was pared by 7 bases and J by 7 bases, with 13 bases between. CDR3 size: 13 residues. Germline V gives CDR1 SEHNR, CDR2 FQNEAQ (reference sequence). This CDR3 is CASTNGEDGELFF. DNA of the CDR3: TGTGCCAGCACAAACGGGGAAGACGGGGAGCTGTTTTTT.

This chain connects TRBV19 to TRBJ1-5; TRBD1 aligns across 7 bases. The CDR3 length is 13 residues. Germline lookup yields CDR1 LNHDA and CDR2 SQIVND (reference sequence). Trimming at V came to 6 bases and at J to 4 bases, leaving 3 bases not matched to a gene. CDR3 DNA: TGTGCCAGTAGGGAGACAGGGAATCAGCCCCAGCATTTT. Translation gives CASRETGNQPQHF. The whole variable domain, filled in from reference TRBV19 and TRBJ1-5, reads DGGITQSPKYLFRKEGQNVTLSCEQNLNHDAMYWYRQDPGQGLRLIYYSQIVNDFQKGDIAEGYSVSREKKESFPLTVTSAQKNPTAFYLCASRETGNQPQHFGDGTRLSIL.

The chain combines TRBV7-9 with TRBJ2-2; D unclear. This CDR3 is 14 amino acids long. Per the germline V gene, CDR1 is SEHNR and CDR2 is FQNEAQ (reference sequence). V lost 2 bases to trimming and J lost 8 bases, with 12 bases between them. The CDR3 nucleotides read TGTGCCAGCAGCTTACTACTAATGGAAGGGGAGCTGTTTTTT. It is translated as CASSLLLMEGELFF.

The CDR3 reads CASREYGNQPQHF. The CDR3 DNA sequence: TGTGCCAGCAGGGAGTATGGCAATCAGCCCCAGCATTTT. V usage is TRBV12-3 or TRBV12-4 and J usage is TRBJ1-5; D is unclear. The CDR3 is 13 residues long. Trimming cost V 6 bases and J 2 bases, with 8 bases left between them.

The CDR3 protein is CASSLGTNSDTQYF. The CDR3 DNA follows: TGTGCCAGCAGTTTGGGCACGAACTCAGATACGCAGTATTTT. The chain has TRBV27 and TRBJ2-3; no reliable D call. Germline CDR1 MNHEY, CDR2 SMNVEV (reference sequence). Trimming removed 3 bases from V and 4 bases from J, with 11 bases in between. This CDR3 has 14 residues.

The chain carries TRBV5-4 and TRBJ2-7; tentative D call: TRBD1 (6 bases). The germline V gene has CDR1 SGHNT and CDR2 YYREEE (reference sequence). V lost 3 bases and J 1 base, leaving 17 bases between the germline ends. This CDR3 has 16 residues. In nucleotides, the CDR3 is TGTGCCAGCAGCTCCGACCCTTATGGACAGTCCTACGAGCAGTACTTC. Translating gives CASSSDPYGQSYEQYF. Drawing the rest from reference TRBV5-4 and TRBJ2-7, the complete variable domain is ETGVTQSPTHLIKTRGQQVTLRCSSQSGHNTVSWYQQALGQGPQFIFQYYREEENGRGNFPPRFSGLQFPNYSSELNVNALELDDSALYLCASSSDPYGQSYEQYFGPGTRLTVT.